This entry features one T cell receptor (beta chain) sequence. This sample is drawn from a study of blood T cell repertoires in COVID-19. This table comes from immunoSEQ multiplex PCR, and its TCRdb copy is limited to in-frame clones, with some not included. The repertoire holds about 180,000 clones, with 86% as singletons. The CDR3 spans 17 residues. J was trimmed by 4 bases and V by 2 bases; bases with no gene match: 6. Germline CDR1 and CDR2: SGHNT and YYREEE (reference sequence). Material: peripheral blood. The source of this sequence is a woman in her twenties or thirties with active or convalescent COVID-19. The chain uses TRBV5-4 and TRBJ2-1; 13 nucleotides align to TRBD2. The CDR3 region has the DNA TGTGCCAGCAGCTTCAGGACTAGCGGGAGTACGTACAATGAGCAGTTCTTC. Translating it yields CASSFRTSGSTYNEQFF.